This paragraph covers one TCR beta chain sequence. Its antigen is currently unknown. The CDR3 covers 15 residues. Germline assignment: CDR1 DFQATT and CDR2 SNEGSKA (reference sequence). For each CDR3 protein, TCRdb gives one entry from its re-call of the 5' RACE reads, without DNA. Its clone listing holds 440,000 or so distinct CDR3 sequences. The source of the sample is a study of T cells expressing NK-cell markers. About the research overall: HCMV seropositivity marked most of the eight sequenced donors; one was seronegative. General study findings and limits: Whether expanded NKG2C+ T cell clones were HCMV-specific remained unclear.

The chain links TRBV20-1 to TRBJ1-4; there is no DNA to check the TCRdb D call of TRBD1. The receptor's source is a woman aged 18 to 75 in good health. Material for sequencing was blood T cells: a sorted CD56 or NKG2C T cell subset, CD4+ or CD8+ T cells, or bulk PBMC T cells (not recorded which). CDR3 amino acids: CSAIAGALSNEKLFF.